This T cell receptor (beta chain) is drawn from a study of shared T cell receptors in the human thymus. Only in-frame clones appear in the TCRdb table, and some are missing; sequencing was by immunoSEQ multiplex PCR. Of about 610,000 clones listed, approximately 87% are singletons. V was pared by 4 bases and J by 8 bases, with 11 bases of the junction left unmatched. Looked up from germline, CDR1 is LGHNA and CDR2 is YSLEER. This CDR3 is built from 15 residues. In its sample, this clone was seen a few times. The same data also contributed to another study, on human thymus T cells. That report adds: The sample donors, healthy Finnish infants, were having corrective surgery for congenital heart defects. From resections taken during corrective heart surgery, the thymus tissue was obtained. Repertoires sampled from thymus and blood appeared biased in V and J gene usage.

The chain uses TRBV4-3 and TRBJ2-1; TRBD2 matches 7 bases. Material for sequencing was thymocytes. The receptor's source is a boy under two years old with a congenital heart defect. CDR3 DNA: TGCGCCAGCAGCCGCGAGCGGGATACAGTCGATGAGCAGTTCTTC. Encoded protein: CASSRERDTVDEQFF.